This T cell receptor (beta chain) was documented in a study of CD8 T cells in ankylosing spondylitis. Study-wide results and limits: Clones tied to disease were said to be significantly enriched in matched ankylosing spondylitis synovial fluid. A motif of under ten highly homologous TCR beta variants was seen as apparently characteristic of ankylosing spondylitis blood. Disease-associated clones were CD8+ and fairly uncommon in peripheral blood.

This clonotype was counted ten times or more. Its antigen is as yet unknown. The authors made TCR beta libraries by quantitative 5'-RACE with molecular barcodes. Via MiXCR, TCRdb re-called the 5' RACE reads, giving one row per CDR3 protein. The sample lists about 160,000 distinct CDR3 sequences, 9.8% occurring once. The germline CDR1 and CDR2 sequences are SGDLS and YYNGEE. V was shortened by 0 bases and J by 4 bases, with 2 bases between the two germline ends. The CDR3 contains 12 residues. Sequenced: blood, either unsorted or a sorted T cell fraction (not recorded which). The TCR sequence derives from a female donor with ankylosing spondylitis or in good health (not recorded which). V is TRBV9 and J is TRBJ1-5; D unresolved. The CDR3 loop is CASSVGNQPQHF. DNA for the CDR3: TGTGCCAGCAGCGTAGGAAATCAGCCCCAGCATTTT.